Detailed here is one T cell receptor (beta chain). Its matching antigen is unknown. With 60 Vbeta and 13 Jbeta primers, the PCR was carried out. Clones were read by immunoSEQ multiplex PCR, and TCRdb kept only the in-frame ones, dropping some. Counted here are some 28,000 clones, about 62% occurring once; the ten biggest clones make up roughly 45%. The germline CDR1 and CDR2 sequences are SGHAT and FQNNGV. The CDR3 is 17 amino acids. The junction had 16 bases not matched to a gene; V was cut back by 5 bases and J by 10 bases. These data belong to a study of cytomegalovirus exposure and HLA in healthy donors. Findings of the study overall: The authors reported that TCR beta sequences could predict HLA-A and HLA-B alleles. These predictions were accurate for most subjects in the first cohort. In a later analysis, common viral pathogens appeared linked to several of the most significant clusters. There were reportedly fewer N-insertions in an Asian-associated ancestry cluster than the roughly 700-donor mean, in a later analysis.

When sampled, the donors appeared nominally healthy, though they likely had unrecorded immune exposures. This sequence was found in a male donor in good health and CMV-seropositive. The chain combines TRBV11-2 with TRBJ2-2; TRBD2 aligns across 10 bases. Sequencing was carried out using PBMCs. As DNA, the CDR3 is TGTGCCAGCAGCCCCCCGAGGCTAGCGGGAGTTTATGAGGAGCTGTTTTTT. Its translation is CASSPPRLAGVYEELFF.